A single sample is the source of the 17 T cell receptor beta chains below, sequenced in a study of monozygotic twins with cystic fibrosis. Produced via immunoSEQ multiplex PCR; TCRdb's table is partial and in-frame only. Of 15,000 or so clones listed, over 75% are singletons. The material sequenced was blood. The origin of the receptors is a boy aged 5-17 years with cystic fibrosis.

This clone was seen once. This chain uses TRBV6-6 with TRBJ2-3; TRBD2 agrees at 13 bases. V shed 5 bases, J shed 4 bases, and the junction held 6 bases outside the gene matches. CDR3 length: 16 amino acids. The V gene's germline CDR1 is MNHNY and CDR2 SVGAGI (reference sequence). The CDR3 loop reads CASSVGTSGNSDTQYF. The CDR3 DNA reads as TGTGCCAGCAGTGTGGGGACTAGCGGGAACTCAGATACGCAGTATTTT.

The chain is built from TRBV11-2 and TRBJ2-4; 10 bases are shared with TRBD1. CDR1 is SGHAT and CDR2 is FQNNGV in the germline V gene. This CDR3 comprises 15 residues. Losses at the gene ends were 5 bases for V and 9 bases for J; bases not matched to a gene: 10. The CDR3 region is CASSPRTGGVSIQYF. As DNA, the CDR3 is TGTGCCAGCAGCCCTCGGACAGGGGGTGTTAGCATTCAGTACTTC. The complete variable domain, with remaining parts taken from reference TRBV11-2 and TRBJ2-4, reads EAGVAQSPRYKIIEKRQSVAFWCNPISGHATLYWYQQILGQGPKLLIQFQNNGVVDDSQLPKDRFSAERLKGVDSTLKIQPAKLEDSAVYLCASSPRTGGVSIQYFGAGTRLSVL.

This sequence joins TRBV20-1 and TRBJ2-3, with no clear D. The CDR3 runs to 11 residues. V lost 6 bases, J lost 0 bases, and 4 bases lay in between. The germline V gene encodes CDR1 DFQATT and CDR2 SNEGSKA (reference sequence). The CDR3 DNA sequence: TGCAGTGCGACTAGCACAGATACGCAGTATTTT. This sequence encodes CSATSTDTQYF.

V usage is TRBV6-5 and J usage is TRBJ1-2; D gene uncertain. The CDR3 has 15 residues. The germline CDR1 and CDR2 sequences are MNHEY and SVGAGI. The V and J ends lost 3 bases and 2 bases respectively, with 13 bases between them. The CDR3 region is CASSYRRPTNYGYTF. The CDR3 nucleotides read TGTGCCAGCAGTTATAGACGGCCTACAAACTATGGCTACACCTTC.

The V and J genes are TRBV18 and TRBJ2-7, with TRBD1 identical over 8 bases. V was pared by 5 bases and J by 4 bases, with 10 bases of the junction left unmatched. In germline, CDR1 is KGHSH, CDR2 LQKENI. The CDR3 runs to 15 residues. DNA of the CDR3: TGTGCCAGCTCAACTGCGCAGGGGGCGCGGTACGAGCAGTACTTC. Its translation: CASSTAQGARYEQYF. Together with reference TRBV18 and TRBJ2-7, the CDR3 gives the full variable domain: NAGVMQNPRHLVRRRGQEARLRCSPMKGHSHVYWYRQLPEEGLKFMVYLQKENIIDESGMPKERFSAEFPKEGPSILRIQQVVRGDSAAYFCASSTAQGARYEQYFGPGTRLTVT.

CDR3 DNA: TGTGCCAGCTCAAACTCCGCAGGGGGCATGAACACTGAAGCTTTCTTT. Its translation is CASSNSAGGMNTEAFF. The rearrangement uses TRBV18 and TRBJ1-1, with 8 positions matching TRBD1. The ends lost 5 bases at V and 0 bases at J; junction bases unmatched: 8. CDR1 and CDR2 (germline): KGHSH, LQKENI. The CDR3 spans 16 residues.

This rearrangement joins TRBV13 to TRBJ2-5, with D possibly being TRBD2 (7 bases). V lost 4 bases and J lost 2, with 20 bases in between. The CDR3 is 17 residues long. The germline gives CDR1 PRHDT, CDR2 FYEKMQ (reference sequence). The CDR3 nucleotides read TGTGCCAGCAGCTGGGGCGTCGGGGGGCATTTTCAAGAGACCCAGTACTTC. Translation: CASSWGVGGHFQETQYF.

The chain is built from TRBV21-1 and TRBJ2-2; TRBD1 is taken as the D call from the table, unchecked against the DNA. TRBV21-1 is a pseudogene. The CDR3 loop spans 15 amino acids. The CDR3 loop is CASSKDSPNTGELFF. CDR3 DNA sequence: TGTGCCAGCAGCAAGGACAGCCCGAACACCGGGGAGCTGTTTTTT.

This chain links TRBV7-8 with TRBJ1-4, with TRBD1 identical over 7 bases. Germline values: CDR1 SGHVS, CDR2 FQNEAQ. This CDR3 contains 15 residues. The trim removed 3 bases at V and 2 bases at J, leaving 3 bases unmatched. The CDR3 bases are TGTGCCAGCAGCTTCAACAGGGGCACTAATGAAAAACTGTTTTTT. Its protein product is CASSFNRGTNEKLFF.

V gene TRBV2 combines with J gene TRBJ2-1; D call uncertain. Germline V gives CDR1 SNHLY, CDR2 FYNNEI. The CDR3 loop spans 14 amino acids. The ends were cut back, 1 base at V and 4 bases at J, with 8 bases in the middle. The chain's CDR3 is CASSEGQEYNEQFF. CDR3 nucleotides: TGTGCCAGCAGTGAAGGGCAGGAATACAATGAGCAGTTCTTC. The variable domain in full, completed from reference TRBV2 and TRBJ2-1, reads EPEVTQTPSHQVTQMGQEVILRCVPISNHLYFYWYRQILGQKVEFLVSFYNNEISEKSEIFDDQFSVERPDGSNFTLKIRSTKLEDSAMYFCASSEGQEYNEQFFGPGTRLTVL.

The chain recombines TRBV7-9 with TRBJ1-3, with D uncertain. V lost 5 bases and J 0 bases, leaving 14 bases between the germline ends. This CDR3 has 16 residues. Germline CDR1 is SEHNR and CDR2 is FQNEAQ (reference sequence). The CDR3 region has the DNA TGTGCCAGCAGCCCCTCCCCAGTTTTCTCTGGAAACACCATATATTTT. Translated, it gives CASSPSPVFSGNTIYF.

This clone has a single count. This chain connects TRBV18 to TRBJ1-3; unclear D gene. The CDR3 runs 19 residues. With 1 base removed from V and 3 bases from J, the gap between germline ends came to 22 bases. Germline CDR1 reads KGHSH; CDR2 reads LQKENI. This CDR3 is CASSPLPQADTGYGNTIYF. CDR3 in DNA: TGTGCCAGCTCACCACTGCCCCAGGCAGACACTGGGTATGGAAACACCATATATTTT.

J is TRBJ2-2 and V is TRBV6-5, with 10 bases that match TRBD1. Germline V gene data show CDR1 as MNHEY and CDR2 as SVGAGI. CDR3 length: 16 amino acids. After removal of 2 bases from V and 7 bases from J, the junction contained 7 bases not matched to a gene. DNA for the CDR3: TGTGCCAGCAGTTACCAGGACAGGGGGTCAGGCGGGGAGCTGTTTTTT. This encodes CASSYQDRGSGGELFF.

This clone was counted between two and nine times. The V gene is TRBV4-1, the J gene TRBJ2-7, with no clear D. Germline CDR1 reads MGHRA; CDR2 reads YSYEKL. The germline V and J ends were trimmed by 0 bases and 6 bases, with 12 bases remaining between them. The CDR3 totals 14 residues. DNA for the CDR3: TGCGCCAGCAGCCAAGATTCCGGGCTTACCGAGCAGTACTTC. It codes for CASSQDSGLTEQYF.

The V and J genes are TRBV7-9 and TRBJ2-2; possibly TRBD1 for D (6 bases). Trimming removed 4 bases at V and 5 bases at J, with 14 bases between. Per the germline V gene, CDR1 is SEHNR and CDR2 is FQNEAQ (reference sequence). The CDR3 has 15 residues. CDR3 sequence: CASSSPGVETGELFF. In DNA, the CDR3 is TGTGCCAGCAGCTCCCCAGGGGTGGAAACCGGGGAGCTGTTTTTT. The variable domain in full, with the rest retrieved from reference TRBV7-9 and TRBJ2-2, is DTGVSQNPRHKITKRGQNVTFRCDPISEHNRLYWYRQTLGQGPEFLTYFQNEAQLEKSRLLSDRFSAERPKGSFSTLEIQRTEQGDSAMYLCASSSPGVETGELFFGEGSRLTVL.

This chain connects TRBV19 to TRBJ1-1; D not certain. The V end lost 3 bases, the J end lost 1 base, and 6 bases lay between the germline ends. The CDR3 is 13 amino acids. The germline V gene has CDR1 LNHDA and CDR2 SQIVND (reference sequence). The CDR3 is CASSIKGNTEAFF. The CDR3 DNA reads as TGTGCCAGTAGTATTAAAGGGAACACTGAAGCTTTCTTT.

This rearrangement joins TRBV5-4 to TRBJ1-2; D perhaps matches TRBD1 (6 bases). This CDR3 spans 14 amino acids. Trimming took off 3 bases at V and 3 bases at J, with 12 bases between the two ends. Germline V gives CDR1 SGHNT, CDR2 YYREEE (reference sequence). The CDR3 DNA reads TGTGCCAGCAGCTCCAAGGACAGCTACTATGGCTACACCTTC. This codes for CASSSKDSYYGYTF.